The following is a T cell receptor (beta chain) sequence with its context. In its sample, this clone was seen once. Its cognate antigen has yet to be identified. No much larger clonotype is one base removed from it; base qualities were not supplied. Trimming costs V 1 base and J 3 bases, and their ends lie 13 bases apart. Sequences SGHNT (CDR1) and YYREEE (CDR2) are obtained from the germline V gene (reference sequence). There are 15 amino acids in the CDR3, from cysteine to phenylalanine inclusive. Left in the record is the CDR3 DNA by itself, 45 bases read in frame from the first base. This sample stems from a study of blood T cell repertoires in COVID-19 (dated by TCRdb to about 2020). About the investigation overall: Collaborator samples came from the United States, Italy and Spain and covered acute and convalescent phases of COVID-19. The prospective study material was composed of cDNA or gDNA derived from T cells, B-cell-depleted T cells, or PBMCs. Subjects who had been exposed to COVID-19, were actively infected with it, or had recovered from it provided the deeply sampled blood TCRbeta repertoires that made up the dataset. The repertoires were made available in a free public database intended to serve as a resource for research on the immune response to SARS-CoV-2. The samples were drawn from the first 160 participants of the ongoing ImmuneRACE study and from 950 to 1,500 subjects provided by 6 global collaborators. Sample metadata almost always included a de-identified subject ID, COVID-19 status, age in years and sex. Where available, HLA class I and class II types were taken from metadata supplied by the sample provider and were not determined by assay-based typing.

Beyond this particular receptor, the publication reports: The quantity of clinical and demographic metadata differed by source and by participant and was supplied without curation.

The immunoSEQ Assay, a bias-controlled multiplex PCR, was used to amplify TCRbeta CDR3 regions from genomic DNA. The study's own analysis went as follows. Nucleated cell counts per sample were estimated from amplification of reference gene primers within the assay. Sequence reads were collapsed and filtered to measure the absolute abundance of every unique TCRbeta CDR3 rearrangement. Productive Simpson clonality was computed per sample as the square root of Simpson's diversity index over productive rearrangements. In its TCRdb copy, this immuneACCESS table keeps in-frame sequences only and misses some clones. Where compared with another copy, unresolved V genes explain less than half of these, and the others have no known cause. That table supplies the V and J calls and clone size; D and trimming were determined from the DNA. For this sample the table gives around 75,000 clones, of which approximately 90% were detected only once. In total, the top ten clones hold 3.9% of the sample.

The collaborating institutions used their own protocols to collect whole blood in K2EDTA tubes. For TCRbeta analysis, collaborator samples were shipped as frozen whole blood, as isolated PBMCs, or as DNA extracted from either sample type. This chain joins TRBV5-4 to TRBJ2-5; no confident D gene assignment can be made. This clonotype originated in a man between 65 and 85 years old with active COVID-19. The sample was peripheral blood. The sequence in DNA is TGTGCCAGCAGCTTGTTAGGCGTAGGAGAAGAGACCCAGTACTTC. This codes for CASSLLGVGEETQYF. The CDR3, completed at both ends by the reference TRBV5-4 and TRBJ2-5 genes, gives the full variable domain ETGVTQSPTHLIKTRGQQVTLRCSSQSGHNTVSWYQQALGQGPQFIFQYYREEENGRGNFPPRFSGLQFPNYSSELNVNALELDDSALYLCASSLLGVGEETQYFGPGTRLLVL.